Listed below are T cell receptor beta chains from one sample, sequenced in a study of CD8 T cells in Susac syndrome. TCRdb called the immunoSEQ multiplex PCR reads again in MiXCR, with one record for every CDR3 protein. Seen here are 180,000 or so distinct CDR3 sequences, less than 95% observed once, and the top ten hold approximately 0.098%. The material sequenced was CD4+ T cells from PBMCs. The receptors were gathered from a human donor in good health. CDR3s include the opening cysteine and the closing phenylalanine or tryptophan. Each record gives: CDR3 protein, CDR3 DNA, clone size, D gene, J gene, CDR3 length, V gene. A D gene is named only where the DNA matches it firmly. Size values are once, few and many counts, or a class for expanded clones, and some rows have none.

cdr3_aa: CSAPSLGQGAYEQYF
cdr3_nt: TGCAGTGCCCCCTCCCTCGGGCAGGGAGCCTACGAGCAGTACTTC
clone_size: .
d_call: .
j_call: TRBJ2-7
cdr3_length: 15
v_call: TRBV20-1

cdr3_aa: CASSLGRRNTEAFF
cdr3_nt: TGTGCCAGCAGCTTAGGGCGGAGGAACACTGAAGCTTTCTTT
clone_size: .
d_call: .
j_call: TRBJ1-1
cdr3_length: 14
v_call: TRBV7-2

cdr3_aa: CSVEGHYAGYGYTF
cdr3_nt: TGCAGCGTTGAAGGGCACTACGCGGGATATGGCTACACCTTC
clone_size: .
d_call: .
j_call: TRBJ1-2
cdr3_length: 14
v_call: TRBV29-1

cdr3_aa: CATRPQGLAGVNEQFF
cdr3_nt: TGTGCCACCAGGCCTCAGGGACTAGCGGGAGTCAATGAGCAGTTCTTC
clone_size: .
d_call: TRBD2
j_call: TRBJ2-1
cdr3_length: 16
v_call: TRBV24-1

cdr3_aa: CATSRAQENQPQHF
cdr3_nt: TGTGCCACCAGCAGAGCTCAGGAGAATCAGCCCCAGCATTTT
clone_size: .
d_call: .
j_call: TRBJ1-5
cdr3_length: 14
v_call: TRBV15

cdr3_aa: CASSLGVPGLAWYEQYF
cdr3_nt: TGCGCCAGCAGCTTAGGCGTCCCGGGACTAGCATGGTACGAGCAGTACTTC
clone_size: .
d_call: TRBD2
j_call: TRBJ2-7
cdr3_length: 17
v_call: TRBV5-1

cdr3_aa: CATLAGNGNEQFF
cdr3_nt: TGTGCCACCCTAGCGGGAAACGGAAATGAGCAGTTCTTC
clone_size: .
d_call: TRBD2
j_call: TRBJ2-1
cdr3_length: 13
v_call: TRBV28

cdr3_aa: CASSFSPYGEQYF
cdr3_nt: TGTGCCAGCAGCTTCTCCCCTTATGGGGAGCAGTACTTC
clone_size: .
d_call: .
j_call: TRBJ2-7
cdr3_length: 13
v_call: TRBV7-3

cdr3_aa: CASSVGNFGKEQYF
cdr3_nt: TGTGCCAGCAGCGTTGGGAATTTCGGTAAGGAGCAGTACTTC
clone_size: once
d_call: .
j_call: TRBJ2-7
cdr3_length: 14
v_call: TRBV9

cdr3_aa: CASRYRGTDTQYF
cdr3_nt: TGTGCCAGCAGATACAGGGGAACAGATACGCAGTATTTT
clone_size: .
d_call: TRBD1
j_call: TRBJ2-3
cdr3_length: 13
v_call: TRBV7-8

cdr3_aa: CASSYRQGGEQYF
cdr3_nt: TGTGCCAGCAGCTACCGACAGGGTGGCGAGCAGTACTTC
clone_size: .
d_call: TRBD1
j_call: TRBJ2-7
cdr3_length: 13
v_call: TRBV11-1

cdr3_aa: CASSLGPSRIYEQYF
cdr3_nt: TGTGCCAGCAGCCTAGGGCCTTCGCGGATCTACGAGCAGTACTTC
clone_size: .
d_call: .
j_call: TRBJ2-7
cdr3_length: 15
v_call: TRBV7-2

cdr3_aa: CASNRRRTTDTQYF
cdr3_nt: TGCGCCAGCAACCGGAGGCGCACCACAGATACGCAGTATTTT
clone_size: .
d_call: .
j_call: TRBJ2-3
cdr3_length: 14
v_call: TRBV23-1

cdr3_aa: CASTPGGMGEQYF
cdr3_nt: TGTGCCAGCACCCCGGGGGGAATGGGGGAGCAGTACTTC
clone_size: .
d_call: TRBD2
j_call: TRBJ2-7
cdr3_length: 13
v_call: TRBV28

cdr3_aa: CASSLFHGSSYEQYF
cdr3_nt: TGCGCCAGCAGCTTGTTTCACGGGAGCTCCTACGAGCAGTACTTC
clone_size: .
d_call: .
j_call: TRBJ2-7
cdr3_length: 15
v_call: TRBV5-1

cdr3_aa: CASSLNAGVTDTQYF
cdr3_nt: TGTGCCAGCAGCTTAAACGCAGGAGTCACAGATACGCAGTATTTT
clone_size: .
d_call: .
j_call: TRBJ2-3
cdr3_length: 15
v_call: TRBV11-2

cdr3_aa: CASSLTGYSYEQYF
cdr3_nt: TGTGCCAGCAGCTTGACAGGATATTCCTACGAGCAGTACTTC
clone_size: .
d_call: .
j_call: TRBJ2-7
cdr3_length: 14
v_call: TRBV5-5

cdr3_aa: CASSPSPGPSSYEQYF
cdr3_nt: TGTGCCAGCAGCCCCTCGCCCGGGCCGAGCTCCTACGAGCAGTACTTC
clone_size: .
d_call: .
j_call: TRBJ2-7
cdr3_length: 16
v_call: TRBV6-2/TRBV6-3

cdr3_aa: CASSELQGSDTQYF
cdr3_nt: TGTGCCAGCAGTGAGCTACAGGGCTCAGATACGCAGTATTTT
clone_size: .
d_call: .
j_call: TRBJ2-3
cdr3_length: 14
v_call: TRBV25-1

cdr3_aa: CASVADSTEAFF
cdr3_nt: TGTGCCAGCGTTGCGGATTCCACTGAAGCTTTCTTT
clone_size: .
d_call: .
j_call: TRBJ1-1
cdr3_length: 12
v_call: TRBV6-5

cdr3_aa: CSALQGGAGYEQYF
cdr3_nt: TGCAGTGCCCTACAGGGAGGAGCGGGCTACGAGCAGTACTTC
clone_size: .
d_call: .
j_call: TRBJ2-7
cdr3_length: 14
v_call: TRBV20-1

cdr3_aa: CAWDTGNSNQPQHF
cdr3_nt: TGTGCCTGGGATACAGGGAATAGCAATCAGCCCCAGCATTTT
clone_size: .
d_call: .
j_call: TRBJ1-5
cdr3_length: 14
v_call: TRBV30

cdr3_aa: CASSVAPQLATWGNEQFF
cdr3_nt: TGTGCCAGCAGCGTAGCCCCCCAACTAGCAACCTGGGGCAATGAGCAGTTCTTC
clone_size: .
d_call: .
j_call: TRBJ2-1
cdr3_length: 18
v_call: TRBV9

cdr3_aa: CASSLRPVYEQYF
cdr3_nt: TGTGCCAGCAGTTTAAGGCCCGTGTACGAGCAGTACTTC
clone_size: .
d_call: .
j_call: TRBJ2-7
cdr3_length: 13
v_call: TRBV12-3/TRBV12-4